The clone carrying this T cell receptor beta chain was counted between two and nine times. Its target is unknown. The data were taken from a study of CD8+ T cells in alopecia areata. Study-level points and caveats: The study found higher clonality in lesional than normal scalp, especially in alopecia totalis/universalis.

After isolation, RNA underwent reverse transcription to generate cDNA as the sequencing template. Sequencing used immunoSEQ multiplex PCR; TCRdb keeps in-frame clones, though not all of them. The table shows about 210,000 clones, with more than 30% occurring only once. Treatment: oral pan-JAK inhibitor, 5-10 mg twice daily. The CDR3 covers 13 residues. CDR1 SQVTM and CDR2 ANQGSEA come from the germline V gene. Trimming removed 4 bases from V and 1 base from J, with 10 bases in between. This rearrangement joins TRBV29-1 to TRBJ1-1; D is undetermined. The receptor's source is a human donor with alopecia areata. This specimen was CD4+ T cells sorted from blood, taken at roughly week 30, from a patient treated with tofacitinib. The CDR3 nucleotides read TGCAGCGTTGCGTACACAGCGAACACTGAAGCTTTCTTT. Amino acids: CSVAYTANTEAFF.